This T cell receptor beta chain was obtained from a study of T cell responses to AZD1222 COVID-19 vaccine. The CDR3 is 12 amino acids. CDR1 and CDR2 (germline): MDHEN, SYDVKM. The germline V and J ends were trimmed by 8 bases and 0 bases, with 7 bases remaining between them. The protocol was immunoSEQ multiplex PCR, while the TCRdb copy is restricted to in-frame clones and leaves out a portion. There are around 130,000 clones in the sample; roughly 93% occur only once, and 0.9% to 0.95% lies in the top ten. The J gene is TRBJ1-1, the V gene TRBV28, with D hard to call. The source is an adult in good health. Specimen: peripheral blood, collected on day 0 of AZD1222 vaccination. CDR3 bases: TGTGCCAGCGCCCACATGAACACTGAAGCTTTCTTT. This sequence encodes CASAHMNTEAFF.